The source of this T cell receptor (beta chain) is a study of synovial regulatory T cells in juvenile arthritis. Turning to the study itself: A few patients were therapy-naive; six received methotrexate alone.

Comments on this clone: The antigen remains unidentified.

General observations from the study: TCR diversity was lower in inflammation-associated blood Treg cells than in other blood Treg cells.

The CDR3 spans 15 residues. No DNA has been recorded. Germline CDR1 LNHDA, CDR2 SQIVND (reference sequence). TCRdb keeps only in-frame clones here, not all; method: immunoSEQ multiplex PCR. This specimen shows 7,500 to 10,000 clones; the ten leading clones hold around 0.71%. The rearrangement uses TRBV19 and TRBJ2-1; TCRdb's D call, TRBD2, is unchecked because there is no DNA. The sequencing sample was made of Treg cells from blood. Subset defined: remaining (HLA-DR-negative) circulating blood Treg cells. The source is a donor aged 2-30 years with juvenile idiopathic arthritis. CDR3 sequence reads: CASSIRRQSYNEQFF. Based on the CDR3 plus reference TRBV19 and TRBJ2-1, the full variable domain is DGGITQSPKYLFRKEGQNVTLSCEQNLNHDAMYWYRQDPGQGLRLIYYSQIVNDFQKGDIAEGYSVSREKKESFPLTVTSAQKNPTAFYLCASSIRRQSYNEQFFGPGTRLTVL.